These T cell receptor beta chains were read from a single sample in a study of OX40 agonist ivuxolimab in advanced cancers. Produced via immunoSEQ multiplex PCR; TCRdb's table is partial and in-frame only. The table records 66,000 or so clones, roughly 85% of them present only once. Sequencing was performed on CD4+ or CD8+ T cells sorted from blood, taken in a trial of the OX40 agonist ivuxolimab. These receptors came from an adult with an advanced solid tumor such as melanoma, head and neck, liver or kidney cancer. CDR3s include the opening cysteine and the closing phenylalanine or tryptophan. The D gene is left open where the match is weak. Rows may omit the clone size; those that give it use once, few, many or a size class.

TRBV5-1	.	.	TRBJ2-7	CANGFSDRLPYEQYF	TGCGCCAACGGATTTTCCGACAGATTACCCTACGAGCAGTACTTC
TRBV30	.	.	TRBJ1-3	CASFYPIRRNTIYF	TGTGCCTCCTTCTACCCGATCCGGCGAAACACCATATATTTT
TRBV6-6	.	.	TRBJ1-5	CASRSIQGTSNQPQHF	TGTGCCAGCAGGAGTATTCAGGGGACTAGCAATCAGCCCCAGCATTTT
TRBV7-2	.	.	TRBJ1-1	CASSFSAEAFF	TGTGCCAGCAGCTTTTCCGCTGAAGCTTTCTTT
TRBV6-5	.	.	TRBJ2-7	CASSYSLKGISYEQYF	TGTGCCAGCAGTTACTCATTAAAAGGGATCTCCTACGAGCAGTACTTC
TRBV7-2	TRBD1	.	TRBJ1-2	CASREQQGDGYTF	TGTGCCAGCAGAGAGCAGCAGGGGGATGGCTACACCTTC
TRBV5-1	.	.	TRBJ1-2	CASRRSGDSNYGYTF	TGCGCCAGCAGAAGGTCTGGGGACTCTAACTATGGCTACACCTTC
TRBV5-6	TRBD1	.	TRBJ2-4	CASSLRQGYIQYF	TGTGCCAGCAGCTTGAGACAGGGGTACATTCAGTACTTC
TRBV6-5	.	.	TRBJ2-3	CASTRDSTDTQYF	TGTGCCAGCACGCGGGACTCCACAGATACGCAGTATTTT
TRBV18	.	.	TRBJ1-4	CASSHQTEPNEKLFF	TGTGCCAGCTCGCATCAGACAGAACCTAATGAAAAACTGTTTTTT
TRBV4-1	.	.	TRBJ2-2	CASSQVVQVITRELFF	TGCGCCAGCAGCCAAGTCGTACAGGTCATCACCCGGGAGCTGTTTTTT
TRBV9	TRBD1	.	TRBJ2-5	CASSVGTGQETQYF	TGTGCCAGCAGCGTTGGGACAGGGCAAGAGACCCAGTACTTC
TRBV6-5	.	.	TRBJ1-5	CASRDRGDQPQHF	TGTGCCAGCAGGGACCGGGGGGACCAGCCCCAGCATTTT
TRBV5-4	.	.	TRBJ1-6	CASSPRGGNSPLHF	TGTGCCAGCAGCCCACGGGGCGGAAATTCACCCCTCCACTTT
TRBV7-6	.	.	TRBJ1-4	CASSAGEEKLFF	TGTGCCAGCAGCGCGGGAGAAGAAAAACTGTTTTTT
TRBV14	.	.	TRBJ1-1	CASSQEVWNAEAFF	TGTGCCAGCAGCCAAGAAGTGTGGAACGCTGAAGCTTTCTTT
TRBV4-1	.	.	TRBJ2-2	CASSQGPHGGADTGELFF	TGCGCCAGCAGCCAAGGTCCCCATGGCGGAGCAGACACCGGGGAGCTGTTTTTT
TRBV4-1	.	.	TRBJ1-2	CASSQDGRPYGYTF	TGCGCCAGCAGCCAAGATGGGCGACCCTATGGCTACACCTTC
TRBV7-2	.	.	TRBJ2-1	CASSFRRGPYNEQFF	TGTGCCAGCAGCTTTCGGCGGGGCCCCTACAATGAGCAGTTCTTC
TRBV5-1	TRBD1	.	TRBJ2-7	CASSLGQGGREQYF	TGCGCCAGCAGCTTGGGACAGGGGGGAAGGGAGCAGTACTTC
TRBV7-9	TRBD2	.	TRBJ2-3	CASSTGLAGVLPSTDTQYF	TGTGCCAGCAGCACGGGACTAGCGGGAGTTTTACCTAGCACAGATACGCAGTATTTT
TRBV6-5	.	.	TRBJ1-1	CASIQQGNTEAFF	TGTGCCAGCATCCAACAGGGGAACACTGAAGCTTTCTTT
TRBV21-1	.	.	TRBJ2-2	CASSNWRGGRSTGELFF	TGTGCCAGCAGCAATTGGCGGGGGGGCCGGAGCACCGGGGAGCTGTTTTTT
TRBV5-1	TRBD1	once	TRBJ2-6	CASSLAGTGVSGANVLTF	TGCGCCAGCAGCTTGGCCGGGACAGGGGTCTCTGGGGCCAACGTCCTGACTTTC
TRBV27	TRBD1	.	TRBJ2-4	CASSLSTGFPTPIQYF	TGTGCCAGCAGTTTATCGACAGGGTTCCCGACCCCCATTCAGTACTTC
TRBV6-5	TRBD1	.	TRBJ2-4	CASSGQGAGYNIQYF	TGTGCCAGCTCGGGACAGGGGGCAGGTTACAACATTCAGTACTTC
TRBV30	TRBD1	.	TRBJ2-1	CAWSVGRGSRNEQFF	TGTGCCTGGAGTGTTGGCAGGGGGTCTCGCAATGAGCAGTTCTTC
TRBV7-7	.	.	TRBJ2-2	CASSPRTVMNTGELFF	TGTGCCAGCAGCCCACGGACGGTGATGAACACCGGGGAGCTGTTTTTT
TRBV30	.	few	TRBJ1-3	CAWSKRRSGVRNTIYF	TGTGCCTGGAGTAAGCGACGGAGTGGCGTTAGAAACACCATATATTTT
TRBV6-1	TRBD2	.	TRBJ2-5	CASSEAWLAGAKETQYF	TGTGCCAGCAGTGAAGCGTGGCTAGCGGGAGCTAAAGAGACCCAGTACTTC
TRBV4-2	TRBD2	medium-sized	TRBJ2-1	CASSQGTSGGAKGEQFF	TGTGCCAGCAGCCAAGGGACTAGCGGGGGGGCCAAGGGTGAGCAGTTCTTC
TRBV7-8	TRBD2	.	TRBJ2-5	CASSLEGLAWQETQYF	TGTGCCAGCAGCTTAGAAGGACTAGCTTGGCAAGAGACCCAGTACTTC
TRBV6-1	.	.	TRBJ1-6	CAAADRRNSPLHF	TGTGCCGCCGCGGATCGACGGAATTCACCCCTCCACTTT
TRBV5-5	.	.	TRBJ2-7	CASSLGPPEQYF	TGTGCCAGCAGCTTGGGGCCCCCGGAGCAGTACTTC
TRBV28	.	.	TRBJ2-2	CASRPANTGELFF	TGTGCCAGCAGACCGGCGAACACCGGGGAGCTGTTTTTT
TRBV28	.	.	TRBJ1-1	CASSEGGRYTEAFF	TGTGCCAGCAGTGAGGGGGGGCGATACACTGAAGCTTTCTTT
TRBV7-2	.	.	TRBJ2-7	CASSFEVAAQYF	TGTGCCAGCAGCTTCGAGGTGGCCGCACAGTACTTC
TRBV5-4	.	.	TRBJ2-7	CASSLRSSYEQYF	TGTGCCAGCAGCCTAAGATCTAGTTACGAGCAGTACTTC
TRBV10-2	.	.	TRBJ1-1	CASKLDGVNTEAFF	TGCGCCAGCAAACTCGACGGAGTGAACACTGAAGCTTTCTTT
TRBV28	.	.	TRBJ1-2	CASLSFTANYGYTF	TGTGCCAGCCTCTCGTTCACAGCGAACTATGGCTACACCTTC
TRBV27	.	.	TRBJ1-5	CASSLSLRVGAGQPQHF	TGTGCCAGCAGTTTATCACTCAGGGTTGGGGCCGGGCAGCCCCAGCATTTT
TRBV5-8	.	.	TRBJ1-4	CASSLQGFNEKLFF	TGTGCCAGCAGCTTGCAGGGATTTAATGAAAAACTGTTTTTT
TRBV5-1	.	once	TRBJ2-7	CASSLEGTAYEQYF	TGCGCCAGCAGCTTGGAAGGGACCGCCTACGAGCAGTACTTC
TRBV7-3	TRBD2	.	TRBJ2-3	CASSSFAGAKFTDTQYF	TGTGCCAGCAGCTCCTTTGCGGGAGCCAAGTTCACAGATACGCAGTATTTT
TRBV7-2	.	.	TRBJ1-4	CASSQWTDEKLFF	TGTGCCAGCAGCCAATGGACAGATGAAAAACTGTTTTTT
TRBV5-4	.	.	TRBJ1-1	CASSYLRNTEAFF	TGTGCCAGCAGCTACCTCAGGAACACTGAAGCTTTCTTT
TRBV5-1	.	.	TRBJ2-7	CARAMIGVGRVYEQYF	TGCGCCAGGGCGATGATTGGTGTGGGGCGCGTCTACGAGCAGTACTTC
TRBV30	TRBD1	.	TRBJ1-5	CAWSRDRGRQPQHF	TGTGCCTGGAGCCGAGACAGGGGAAGGCAGCCCCAGCATTTT
TRBV6-5	TRBD1	.	TRBJ2-7	CASSYSGTGVDEQYF	TGTGCCAGCAGTTACTCAGGGACAGGGGTGGACGAGCAGTACTTC
TRBV6-6	TRBD1	.	TRBJ2-7	CASNRGSSYEQYF	TGTGCCAGTAACAGGGGGAGCTCCTACGAGCAGTACTTC
TRBV4-1	TRBD1	.	TRBJ2-5	CASSQEGTGQETQYF	TGCGCCAGCAGCCAAGAGGGGACAGGGCAAGAGACCCAGTACTTC
TRBV19	.	.	TRBJ2-5	CASSIGGDYQETQYF	TGTGCCAGTAGTATAGGAGGGGATTACCAAGAGACCCAGTACTTC
TRBV7-2	TRBD1	.	TRBJ2-5	CASSADRGYQETQYF	TGTGCCAGCAGCGCGGACAGGGGGTACCAAGAGACCCAGTACTTC